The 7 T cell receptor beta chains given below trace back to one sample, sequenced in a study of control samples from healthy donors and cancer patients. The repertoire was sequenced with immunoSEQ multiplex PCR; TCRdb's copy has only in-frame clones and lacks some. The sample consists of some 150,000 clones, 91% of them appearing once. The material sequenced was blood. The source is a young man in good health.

The CDR3 region is CASRDPRGGETQYF. For the CDR3, the DNA is TGTGCCAGCAGAGATCCGAGGGGCGGAGAGACCCAGTACTTC. This chain connects TRBV2 to TRBJ2-5; tentatively, D is TRBD1 or TRBD2 (5 bases each). CDR3 length: 14 residues. Trimming removed 6 bases from V and 4 bases from J, with 15 bases in between. Germline lookup yields CDR1 SNHLY and CDR2 FYNNEI.

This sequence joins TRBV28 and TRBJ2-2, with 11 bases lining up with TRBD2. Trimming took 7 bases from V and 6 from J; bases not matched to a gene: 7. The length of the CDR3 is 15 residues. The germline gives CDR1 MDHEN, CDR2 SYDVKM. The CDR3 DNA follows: TGTGCCAGCACCTTAGCGGGGGGGCGTCCCGGGGAGCTGTTTTTT. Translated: CASTLAGGRPGELFF.

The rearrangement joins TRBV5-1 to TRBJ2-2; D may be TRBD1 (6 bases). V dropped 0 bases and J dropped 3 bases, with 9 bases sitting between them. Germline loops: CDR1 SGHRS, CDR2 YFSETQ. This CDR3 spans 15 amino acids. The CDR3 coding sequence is TGCGCCAGCAGCTTGGACAGGGCGGACACCGGGGAGCTGTTTTTT. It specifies CASSLDRADTGELFF. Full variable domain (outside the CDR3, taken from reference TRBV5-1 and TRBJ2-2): KAGVTQTPRYLIKTRGQQVTLSCSPISGHRSVSWYQQTPGQGLQFLFEYFSETQRNKGNFPGRFSGRQFSNSRSEMNVSTLELGDSALYLCASSLDRADTGELFFGEGSRLTVL.

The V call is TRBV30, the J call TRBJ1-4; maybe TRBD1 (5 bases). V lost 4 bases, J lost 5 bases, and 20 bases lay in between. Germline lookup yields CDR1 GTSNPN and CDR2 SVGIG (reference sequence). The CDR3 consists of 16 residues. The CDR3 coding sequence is TGTGCCTGGAACAATTACAGGCGGGAACTCAATGAAAAACTGTTTTTT. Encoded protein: CAWNNYRRELNEKLFF.

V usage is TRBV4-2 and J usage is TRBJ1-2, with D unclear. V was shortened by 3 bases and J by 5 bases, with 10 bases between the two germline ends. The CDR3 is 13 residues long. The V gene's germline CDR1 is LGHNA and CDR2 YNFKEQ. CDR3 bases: TGTGCCAGCAGCCACCGTGCCGAATATGGCTACACCTTC. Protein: CASSHRAEYGYTF.

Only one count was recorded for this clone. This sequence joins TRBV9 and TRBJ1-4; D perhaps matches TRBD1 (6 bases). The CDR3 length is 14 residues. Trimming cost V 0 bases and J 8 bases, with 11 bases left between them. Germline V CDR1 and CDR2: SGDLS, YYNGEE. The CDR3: CASSVAGVGEKLFF. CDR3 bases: TGTGCCAGCAGCGTAGCAGGGGTGGGGGAAAAACTGTTTTTT.

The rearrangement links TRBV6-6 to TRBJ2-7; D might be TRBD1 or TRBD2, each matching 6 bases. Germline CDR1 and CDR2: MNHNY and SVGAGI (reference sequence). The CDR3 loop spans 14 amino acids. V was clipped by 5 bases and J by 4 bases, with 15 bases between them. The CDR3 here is CASSREDSEYEQYF. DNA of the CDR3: TGTGCCAGCAGTAGGGAGGACAGCGAGTACGAGCAGTACTTC.